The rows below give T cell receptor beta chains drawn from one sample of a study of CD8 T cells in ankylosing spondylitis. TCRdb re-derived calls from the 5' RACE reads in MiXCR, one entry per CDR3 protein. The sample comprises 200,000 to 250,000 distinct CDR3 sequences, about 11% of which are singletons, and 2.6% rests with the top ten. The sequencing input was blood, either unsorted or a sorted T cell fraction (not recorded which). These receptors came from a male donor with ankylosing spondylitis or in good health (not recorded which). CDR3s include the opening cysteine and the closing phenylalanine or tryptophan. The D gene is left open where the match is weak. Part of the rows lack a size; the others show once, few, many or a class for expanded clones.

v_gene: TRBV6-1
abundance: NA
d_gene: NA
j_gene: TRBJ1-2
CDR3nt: TGTGCCAGCAGCCCCCCCCCCGGGGCAGGCATCTATGGCTACACCTTC
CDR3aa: CASSPPPGAGIYGYTF

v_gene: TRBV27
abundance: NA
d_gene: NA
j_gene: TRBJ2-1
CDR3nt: TGTGCCAGCAGTTGGGGTGGGAGCGGAGCGCAGTTCTTC
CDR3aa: CASSWGGSGAQFF

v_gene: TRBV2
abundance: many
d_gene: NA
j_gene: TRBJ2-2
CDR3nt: TGTGCCAGCAGTCCCGGAGGGAACACCGGGGAGCTGTTTTTT
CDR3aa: CASSPGGNTGELFF

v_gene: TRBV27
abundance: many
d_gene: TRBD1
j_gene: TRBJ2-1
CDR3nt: TGTGCCAGCAGTTTCAAGGGGGCGAGGAACAATGAGCAGTTCTTC
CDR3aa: CASSFKGARNNEQFF

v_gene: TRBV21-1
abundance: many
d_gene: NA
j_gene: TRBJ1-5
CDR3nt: TGTGCCAGCAGCATAAACCTCACGCCGGGACAGGGGGCGAGCCAGCCCCAGCATTTT
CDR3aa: CASSINLTPGQGASQPQHF

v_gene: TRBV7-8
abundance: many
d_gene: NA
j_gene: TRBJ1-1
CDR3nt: TGTGCCAGCAGCCCGTACAATTATGGGGCGAACACTGAAGCTTTCTTT
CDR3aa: CASSPYNYGANTEAFF

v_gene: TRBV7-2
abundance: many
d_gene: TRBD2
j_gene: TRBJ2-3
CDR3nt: TGTGCCAGCAGCTTCCGACTAGCGGGGCCCACAGATACGCAGTATTTT
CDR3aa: CASSFRLAGPTDTQYF

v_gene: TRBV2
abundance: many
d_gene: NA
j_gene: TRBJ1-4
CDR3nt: TGTGCCAGCAAAGGGCTTGAAAAACTGTTTTTT
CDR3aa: CASKGLEKLFF

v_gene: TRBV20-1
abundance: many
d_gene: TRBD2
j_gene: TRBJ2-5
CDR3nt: TGCAGTGCTCCCCGGACTAGCGGCCAGGCCGTGGCCCAGTACTTC
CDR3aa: CSAPRTSGQAVAQYF

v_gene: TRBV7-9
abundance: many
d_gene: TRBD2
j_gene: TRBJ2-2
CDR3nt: TGTGCCAGCAGCCATGCGAGCGGGGGAAACACCGGGGAGCTGTTTTTT
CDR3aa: CASSHASGGNTGELFF

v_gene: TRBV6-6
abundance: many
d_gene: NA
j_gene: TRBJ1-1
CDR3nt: TGTGCCAGCAGTTACGGGGTTATGGCTTTCTTT
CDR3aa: CASSYGVMAFF

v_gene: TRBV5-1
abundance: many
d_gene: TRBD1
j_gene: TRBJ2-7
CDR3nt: TGCGCCAGCAGCTTGATACCGGGACAGACCTACGAGCAGTACTTC
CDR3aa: CASSLIPGQTYEQYF

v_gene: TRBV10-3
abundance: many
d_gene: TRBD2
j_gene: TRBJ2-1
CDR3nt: TGTGCCATCAGCCTTAGTACTGCGGCGGGGGGGCGCAATGAGCAGTTCTTC
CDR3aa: CAISLSTAAGGRNEQFF

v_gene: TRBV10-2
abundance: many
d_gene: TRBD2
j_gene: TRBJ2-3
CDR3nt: TGCGCCAGCATCCTACTAGCGGGACTATTATTGACGCAGTATTTT
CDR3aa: CASILLAGLLLTQYF

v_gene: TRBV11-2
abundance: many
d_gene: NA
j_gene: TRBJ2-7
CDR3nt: TGTGCCAGCAGCCCGGGCCTCGCCTACGAGCAGTACTTC
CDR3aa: CASSPGLAYEQYF

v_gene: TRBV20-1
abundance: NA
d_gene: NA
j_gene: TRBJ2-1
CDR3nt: TGCAGTGCTAGCGCTCAGGTCAGTCTCCAGCCCTACAATGAGCAGTTCTTC
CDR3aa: CSASAQVSLQPYNEQFF

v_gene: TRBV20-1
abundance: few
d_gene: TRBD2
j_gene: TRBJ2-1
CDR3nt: TGCAGTGCTAGTGTCCCGGGACTAGCGGGAGGCGAGCAGTTCTTC
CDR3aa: CSASVPGLAGGEQFF

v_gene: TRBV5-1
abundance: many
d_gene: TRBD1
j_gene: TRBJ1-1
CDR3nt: TGCGCCAGCAGCTTGAGACAGGGGAACACTGAAGCTTTCTTT
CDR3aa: CASSLRQGNTEAFF

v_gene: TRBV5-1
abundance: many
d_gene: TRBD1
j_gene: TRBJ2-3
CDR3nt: TGCGCCAGCAGCCTGGACAGGGACAGCACAGATACGCAGTATTTT
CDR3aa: CASSLDRDSTDTQYF

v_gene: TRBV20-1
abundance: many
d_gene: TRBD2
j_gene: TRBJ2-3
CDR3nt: TGCAGTGCCAAGACTAGCGGGGGGAGGGGAACGCAGTATTTT
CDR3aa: CSAKTSGGRGTQYF

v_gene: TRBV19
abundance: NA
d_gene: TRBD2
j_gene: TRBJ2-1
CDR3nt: TGTGCCAGTTCTAGACTAGCGGGAGGACCCTACAATGAGCAGTTCTTC
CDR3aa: CASSRLAGGPYNEQFF

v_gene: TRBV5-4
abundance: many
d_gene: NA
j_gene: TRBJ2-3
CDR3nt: TGTGCCAGCGACGCGCGTGGAGGACTTAGCACAGATACGCAGTATTTT
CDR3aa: CASDARGGLSTDTQYF

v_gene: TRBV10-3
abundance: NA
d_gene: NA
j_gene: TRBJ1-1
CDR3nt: TGTGCCATCAGTGCTGCGAACACTGAAGCTTTCTTT
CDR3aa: CAISAANTEAFF